The 31 T cell receptor beta chains presented below share a single source sample, sequenced in a study of molecular identifiers for immune sequencing clone quantification. MiXCR was run by TCRdb on the PCR reads, yielding one entry per CDR3 protein. The sample includes about 630,000 distinct CDR3 sequences, about 25% seen only once; the top ten take approximately 0.75%. The source material was naive CD8+ T cells from blood, with Jurkat cell RNA spiked in. Described subset: FACS-sorted CD8+CD4-CCR7+CD45RA+ naive T cells. These receptors were taken from a human donor in good health. Some libraries in this study had Jurkat cell RNA spiked in.

The gene calls are TRBV27 and TRBJ1-5; TRBD1 matches 8 bases. Unmatched junction bases numbered 10, after V lost 6 bases and J lost 9 bases. The CDR3 consists of 14 residues. The V gene's germline CDR1 is MNHEY and CDR2 SMNVEV (reference sequence). CDR3 protein: CASSPDRGAPPQHF. The CDR3 DNA follows: TGTGCCAGCAGCCCAGACAGGGGTGCTCCGCCCCAGCATTTT.

V usage is TRBV15 and J usage is TRBJ2-7; 9 bases align to TRBD1. Trimming took 3 bases from V and 6 from J; bases not matched to a gene: 3. CDR3 size: 13 residues. Germline V CDR1 and CDR2: LNHNV, YYDKDF (reference sequence). The CDR3 coding sequence is TGTGCCACCAGCAGGGGACAGGGAGGCGAGCAGTACTTC. This sequence encodes CATSRGQGGEQYF.

V is TRBV19 and J is TRBJ2-2; 8 positions agree with TRBD1. This CDR3 has 15 residues. Losses at the gene ends were 6 bases for V and 0 bases for J; bases not matched to a gene: 3. CDR1 is LNHDA and CDR2 is SQIVND in the germline V gene (reference sequence). The CDR3 loop reads CASRLDRANTGELFF. CDR3 nucleotides: TGTGCCAGTAGACTGGACAGGGCGAACACCGGGGAGCTGTTTTTT.

This clonotype was recorded a few times. The gene calls are TRBV28 and TRBJ1-5, with 8 bases fitting TRBD1. This CDR3 contains 14 residues. The germline V gene encodes CDR1 MDHEN and CDR2 SYDVKM. Losses at the gene ends were 6 bases for V and 11 bases for J; bases not matched to a gene: 12. CDR3 loop: CASSQRQGRMAQHF. The CDR3 bases are TGTGCCAGCAGCCAAAGACAGGGGCGTATGGCCCAGCATTTT.

In this sample, this clonotype turned up many times. The chain uses TRBV9 and TRBJ1-1; possible D gene TRBD1, 5 bases. The CDR3 spans 18 residues. The germline V gene encodes CDR1 SGDLS and CDR2 YYNGEE. V was cut by 0 bases and J by 0 bases, with 18 bases left in between. CDR3 DNA sequence: TGTGCCAGCAGCGTAGGGGAAGGGGACCTTTCCATGAACACTGAAGCTTTCTTT. Protein product: CASSVGEGDLSMNTEAFF.

This clonotype has only a few counts. For the CDR3, the DNA is TGTGCCAGCAGCCCCCTTACGGGGGGGCGGGATACGCAGTATTTT. Its protein is CASSPLTGGRDTQYF. This chain connects TRBV9 to TRBJ2-3; 8 bases fit TRBD2. Germline values: CDR1 SGDLS, CDR2 YYNGEE. V was clipped by 4 bases and J by 6 bases; unmatched bases: 10. The CDR3 totals 15 residues.

This clonotype turned up a few times. The chain couples TRBV4-3 to TRBJ2-7; 10 bases fit TRBD2. In germline, CDR1 is LGHNA, CDR2 YSLEER. There are 18 residues in the CDR3. Unmatched junction bases numbered 8, after V lost 0 bases and J lost 0 bases. CDR3 sequence reads: CASSQDILAGTGSYEQYF. CDR3 DNA: TGCGCCAGCAGCCAAGATATACTAGCGGGAACGGGCTCCTACGAGCAGTACTTC.

The J gene is TRBJ2-1, the V gene TRBV9; no clear D gene. Germline loops: CDR1 SGDLS, CDR2 YYNGEE. With 1 base removed from V and 6 bases from J, the gap between germline ends came to 11 bases. The CDR3 has 14 amino acids. The DNA for the CDR3 is TGTGCCAGCAGCGTATACCCGCTGGGCAATGAGCAGTTCTTC. Protein: CASSVYPLGNEQFF.

A remark on this clonotype: Being one base from a much bigger clone, this may be a read error. The genes are TRBV4-1 and TRBJ1-1; D gene unclear. Germline loops: CDR1 MGHRA, CDR2 YSYEKL. The CDR3 runs to 14 residues. As DNA, the CDR3 is TGCGCCAGCAGCCAAGCGAAGGGCGGCACTAAAGCTTTCTTT. Its translation is CASSQAKGGTKAFF.

This clonotype was seen a few times. The chain uses TRBV6-7 and TRBJ2-5; maybe TRBD2 (6 bases). TRBV6-7 is identified as an open reading frame with a role that is uncertain. This CDR3 contains 16 residues. The V end lost 0 bases, the J end lost 3 bases, and 14 bases lay between the germline ends. The CDR3 region is CASSYSSGDRKETQYF. The CDR3 coding sequence is TGTGCCAGCAGTTACTCTAGCGGCGATAGGAAAGAGACCCAGTACTTC.

The rearrangement links TRBV6-2 or TRBV6-3 to TRBJ1-6, with a tentative D call TRBD1 (6 bases). Per germline, CDR1 MNHEY and CDR2 SVGEGT. Trimming left V 0 bases short and J 12 bases short, with 12 bases between. This CDR3 region has 14 residues. The CDR3 region has the DNA TGTGCCAGCAGTTACTCGACAGGCGGGTTACCCCTCCACTTT. Its translation: CASSYSTGGLPLHF.

The genes are TRBV5-6 and TRBJ1-4, with D possibly matching TRBD1 (6 bases). This CDR3 comprises 14 residues. Germline values: CDR1 SGHDT, CDR2 YYEEEE. V was cut by 4 bases and J by 8 bases, with 15 bases left in between. The DNA for the CDR3 is TGTGCCAGCAGCGCAGGGGTCGGCTACGAAAAACTGTTTTTT. It is translated as CASSAGVGYEKLFF.

Turning to this clonotype: A much bigger clone sits one base away, suggesting this may be a read error. J is TRBJ1-1 and V is TRBV5-1; tentatively, D is TRBD1 (5 bases). The CDR3 spans 13 residues. The germline V gene encodes CDR1 SGHRS and CDR2 YFSETQ. The V gene lost 5 bases and the J gene lost 3 bases, with 11 bases spanning the gap. CDR3 in DNA: TGCGCCAGCAGAGTCGGGGGGGACACTGAAGCTTTCTTT. This encodes CASRVGGDTEAFF.

Only a few counts were recorded for this clonotype. DNA of the CDR3: TGTGCCAGCAGCCGGACAGGGCTTGCGGACACTGAAGCTTTCTTT. This codes for CASSRTGLADTEAFF. V and J are TRBV9 and TRBJ1-1; 8 bases map to TRBD1. Trimming cost V 4 bases and J 3 bases; bases outside gene matches: 8. Germline V gene sequence: CDR1 SGDLS, CDR2 YYNGEE. CDR3 length: 15 residues.

Ten or more counts support this clonotype. The chain recombines TRBV6-5 with TRBJ2-3; no clear D. CDR3 length equals 13 residues. Trimming pared 2 bases from V and 6 bases from J, leaving 9 bases between. The germline CDR1 and CDR2 sequences are MNHEY and SVGAGI. The DNA of the CDR3 is TGTGCCAGCAGTTACCGTAGGCATGATACGCAGTATTTT. It is translated as CASSYRRHDTQYF.

The V and J genes are TRBV19 and TRBJ1-4; the D gene is possibly TRBD1 (5 bases). The germline CDR1 and CDR2 sequences are LNHDA and SQIVND (reference sequence). The CDR3 is 15 residues long. Trimming took 4 bases from V and 6 from J, leaving 15 bases between them. CDR3 coding DNA: TGTGCCAGTAGTACGACGGGACTCGGCCATGAAAAACTGTTTTTT. It is translated as CASSTTGLGHEKLFF. The variable domain in full, with the rest retrieved from reference TRBV19 and TRBJ1-4, is DGGITQSPKYLFRKEGQNVTLSCEQNLNHDAMYWYRQDPGQGLRLIYYSQIVNDFQKGDIAEGYSVSREKKESFPLTVTSAQKNPTAFYLCASSTTGLGHEKLFFGSGTQLSVL.

There are a few counts of this clonotype. The V gene is TRBV5-5, the J gene TRBJ2-7; D uncertain. Germline V lookup: CDR1 SGHKS, CDR2 YYEKEE (reference sequence). Trimming left V 1 base short and J 0 bases short, with 8 bases between. This CDR3 region has 14 residues. In nucleotides, the CDR3 is TGTGCCAGCAGCTTGAGGGCGATCTCCTACGAGCAGTACTTC. Protein sequence: CASSLRAISYEQYF.

The chain has TRBV3-1 and TRBJ1-1, with a tentative D call TRBD1 (6 bases). Germline lookup yields CDR1 LGHDT and CDR2 YNNKEL (reference sequence). Trimming cost V 0 bases and J 1 base, with 9 bases left between them. This CDR3 region has 15 residues. The CDR3 DNA follows: TGTGCCAGCAGCCAAGACCTGGACAGGAACACTGAAGCTTTCTTT. Translated: CASSQDLDRNTEAFF.

This clonotype has ten or more counts. The CDR3 reads CASSSGTSVTDTQYF. DNA for the CDR3: TGTGCCAGCAGTTCCGGGACTAGCGTTACAGATACGCAGTATTTT. The chain combines TRBV27 with TRBJ2-3; 10 nucleotides match TRBD2. V lost 4 bases and J lost 3; bases outside the gene matches: 4. CDR3 length: 15 residues. CDR1 MNHEY and CDR2 SMNVEV come from the germline V gene (reference sequence).

As concerns this clonotype: Because it lacks the conserved phenylalanine or tryptophan at the end, this CDR3 is likely a read error. This sequence joins TRBV5-6 and TRBJ1-1; D remains ambiguous. V gave up 1 base and J gave up 5 bases, with 12 bases separating them. CDR3 length: 14 amino acids. Germline V CDR1 and CDR2: SGHDT, YYEEEE. The CDR3 bases are TGTGCCAGCAGCTTGAAGATGAGTTGGACTGAAGCTTTCTCT. Its protein product is CASSLKMSWTEAFS.

J is TRBJ2-7 and V is TRBV7-9; 10 positions agree with TRBD1. The CDR3 is made up of 19 amino acids. The V gene end was trimmed by 1 base and the J gene end by 3 bases; junction bases not matched to a gene: 15. Per germline, CDR1 SEHNR and CDR2 FQNEAQ (reference sequence). CDR3 region: CASSLGPSKTGGRYYEQYF. The CDR3 DNA is TGTGCCAGCAGCTTAGGCCCTTCAAAGACAGGGGGCCGCTACTACGAGCAGTACTTC.

This clonotype was detected ten times or more. The genes are TRBV29-1 and TRBJ2-7, with D perhaps matching TRBD2 (5 bases). The V end was cut by 4 bases, the J end by 6 bases, with 16 bases between. The CDR3 contains 13 residues. From germline, CDR1 is SQVTM and CDR2 ANQGSEA. CDR3 sequence reads: CSVGGILAGEQYF. The DNA for the CDR3 is TGCAGCGTTGGTGGTATCCTAGCTGGCGAGCAGTACTTC.

The rearrangement links TRBV14 to TRBJ1-4; 8 bases fit TRBD1. This CDR3 contains 15 residues. Germline V lookup: CDR1 SGHDN, CDR2 FVKESK. After removal of 4 bases from V and 8 bases from J, the junction contained 9 bases not matched to a gene. The CDR3 sequence: CASSPDRTGYEKLFF. CDR3 DNA sequence: TGTGCCAGCAGCCCAGATCGGACAGGGTACGAAAAACTGTTTTTT. Full variable domain (outside the CDR3, taken from reference TRBV14 and TRBJ1-4): EAGVTQFPSHSVIEKGQTVTLRCDPISGHDNLYWYRRVMGKEIKFLLHFVKESKQDESGMPNNRFLAERTGGTYSTLKVQPAELEDSGVYFCASSPDRTGYEKLFFGSGTQLSVL.

This clonotype was picked up many times. The rearrangement uses TRBV6-2 or TRBV6-3 and TRBJ2-3, with D possibly being TRBD2 (5 bases). The CDR3 sequence is 15 residues long. The germline V and J ends were trimmed by 2 bases and 4 bases, with 13 bases remaining between them. CDR1 MNHEY and CDR2 SVGEGT come from the germline V gene. The CDR3 reads CASSYLLKRADTQYF. The CDR3 DNA follows: TGTGCCAGCAGTTACCTGTTAAAGAGGGCAGATACGCAGTATTTT.

Turning to this clonotype: A read error may be the cause here, since a much bigger clone is one base away. Since no conserved phenylalanine or tryptophan closes the CDR3, a read error is the likely cause. The chain has TRBV7-9 and TRBJ1-1, with 10 bases fitting TRBD1. Germline trimming cut 5 bases from V and 4 bases from J; bases unmatched to any gene: 7. Germline V gene data show CDR1 as SEHNR and CDR2 as FQNEAQ (reference sequence). This CDR3 has 15 amino acids. The CDR3 DNA follows: TGTGCCAGCAGCCTACGGGACAGGGGAGGCACTGAAGCTTTCTCT. It is translated as CASSLRDRGGTEAFS.

In this sample, this clonotype turned up a few times. The chain recombines TRBV25-1 with TRBJ2-7, with 9 bases lining up with TRBD2. V shed 9 bases, J shed 5 bases, and the junction held 8 bases outside the gene matches. There are 13 residues in the CDR3. The germline CDR1 and CDR2 sequences are MGHDK and SYGVNS. This CDR3 reads CASDFSGSNEQYF. The CDR3 bases are TGTGCCAGTGACTTTAGCGGGAGTAACGAGCAGTACTTC.

The chain combines TRBV6-2 or TRBV6-3 with TRBJ1-6, with TRBD1 identical over 7 bases. After removal of 6 bases from V and 1 base from J, the junction contained 9 bases not matched to a gene. Germline V CDR1 and CDR2: MNHEY, SVGEGT. This CDR3 region has 17 residues. CDR3 in DNA: TGTGCCAGCAGCCCCGCCAGGACAGGATCCTATAATTCACCCCTCCACTTT. Its protein product is CASSPARTGSYNSPLHF.

This clonotype was detected many times. V usage is TRBV5-1 and J usage is TRBJ1-5; D is uncertain. The CDR3 has 14 amino acids. V lost 4 bases and J 7 bases, leaving 15 bases between the germline ends. In germline, CDR1 is SGHRS, CDR2 YFSETQ. The CDR3 sequence: CASSPVSGGQPQHF. The CDR3 coding sequence is TGCGCCAGCAGCCCCGTGTCAGGCGGACAGCCCCAGCATTTT.

In the case of this clonotype: A much larger clone sits a single nucleotide away, making a read error possible. CDR3 nucleotide sequence: TGCAGTGCTCGACTAGCGGGAGGATACAATGAGCGGTTCTTC. It codes for CSARLAGGYNERFF. The chain combines TRBV20-1 with TRBJ2-1, with 13 bases identical to TRBD2. The CDR3 totals 14 residues. Germline CDR1 is DFQATT and CDR2 is SNEGSKA (reference sequence).

This clonotype was counted a few times. The V and J genes are TRBV7-9 and TRBJ2-5, with D possibly matching TRBD2 (5 bases). Germline lookup yields CDR1 SEHNR and CDR2 FQNEAQ (reference sequence). The V gene lost 3 bases and the J gene lost 0 bases, with 20 bases spanning the gap. The CDR3 runs 18 residues. The CDR3 is CASSFDPAGLRYQETQYF. The CDR3 nucleotides read TGTGCCAGCAGCTTCGACCCTGCCGGACTGAGGTACCAAGAGACCCAGTACTTC.

The V call is TRBV10-2, the J call TRBJ1-6; D perhaps matches TRBD1 (5 bases). Trimming cost V 6 bases and J 7 bases, with 16 bases left between them. Germline loops: CDR1 WSHSY, CDR2 SAAADI. The CDR3 loop spans 15 amino acids. In nucleotides, the CDR3 is TGCGCCAGCAGACTGGAGTGGGGACTCAATTCACCCCTCCACTTT. As protein: CASRLEWGLNSPLHF.